Sequencing of this T cell receptor beta chain was carried out in a study of T cell changes during pregnancy in multiple sclerosis (dated by TCRdb to the late 2010s). About the study as a whole: In women with multiple sclerosis, the researchers looked at how the T cell repertoire shifted as pregnancy progressed.

Libraries were prepared through the immunoSEQ multiplex PCR assay. TCRdb mirrors the immuneACCESS table, restricted to in-frame sequences. Some clones are absent from its copies; in checked studies, under half trace to an unresolved V gene, and the reason for the others is unknown. Counted in this sample were about 45,000 clones; roughly 91% of them appeared once. The top ten clones comprise 1.4% of the sample. The CDR3 holds 13 amino acids from the cysteine to the phenylalanine. The CDR3 DNA has 39 bases and is translated from base 1. V lost 6 bases and J lost 4 bases; the stretch between them is 14 bases long. In the germline V gene, CDR1 corresponds to SGHRS and CDR2 to YFSETQ. Comments on this clone: The target of this receptor is not known. No per-base quality is available; no much larger clone lies one base away.

The V gene is TRBV5-1 and the J gene is TRBJ2-7; a tentative D call is TRBD2 (5 bases match). This clonotype was obtained from a female donor with multiple sclerosis, enrolled in a pregnancy study. The sequenced sample consisted of PBMCs (not recorded whether the cells were cultured). CDR3 loop: CASNKDLSYEQYF. The DNA is TGCGCCAGCAATAAGGACTTAAGTTACGAGCAGTACTTC.